This entry features one T cell receptor beta chain sequence. TCR beta CDR3 regions were amplified from RNA transcripts. A set of HTBI primers served as the primers for a first-round RT-PCR of the TCR CDR3. TCRdb re-called the multiplex PCR reads with MiXCR, one entry per CDR3 protein. The sample carries hundreds of thousands of distinct CDR3 sequences, about 20% recorded once. These data originate in a study of T cells in Graves' hyperthyroidism and ophthalmopathy. Trimming cost V 5 bases and J 6 bases, with 25 bases left between them. Germline V gene lookup returns CDR1 SEHNR and CDR2 FQNEAQ (reference sequence). CDR3 length: 18 residues.

The gene calls are TRBV7-9 and TRBJ2-2; D is undetermined. Material for sequencing was blood. The TCR originated in a man aged 35-49 years with Graves' ophthalmopathy. CDR3 amino acids: CASSPHHPAANRAGELFF. CDR3 nucleotides: TGTGCCAGCAGCCCCCACCACCCGGCGGCCAATCGAGCCGGGGAGCTGTTTTTT. The whole variable domain, remainder taken from reference TRBV7-9 and TRBJ2-2, is DTGVSQNPRHKITKRGQNVTFRCDPISEHNRLYWYRQTLGQGPEFLTYFQNEAQLEKSRLLSDRFSAERPKGSFSTLEIQRTEQGDSAMYLCASSPHHPAANRAGELFFGEGSRLTVL.